The entry that follows covers one TCR beta chain sequence. Its cognate antigen is unknown. The source of the sample is a study of Ad26.COV2.S vaccination and SARS-CoV-2 variants. Whole-study context: Ad26.COV2.S was injected intramuscularly once or twice, 56 days apart. Study-wide findings and caveats: Possible underestimation of total T cell responses by the TCR breadth and depth analyses was noted.

TCRdb's copy holds only in-frame clones and misses some; the assay was immunoSEQ multiplex PCR. The sample holds around 450,000 clones, about 93% seen once. CDR3 length: 16 amino acids. Germline CDR1 and CDR2: SGHRS and YFSETQ. V was cut by 4 bases and J by 5 bases, with 21 bases left in between. The treatment denotes: 15 to 20 received Ad26.COV2.S at low or high dose, single or two shots; about five received placebo; per-sample allocation not given. Repertoires come from day 63 after the first vaccine or placebo injection. Boston provided a donor who was an adult aged 18-55 years. This TCR derives from a person between 18 and 59 years old who received the Ad26.COV2.S COVID-19 vaccine or a placebo. The sample here was peripheral blood, taken in a trial of Ad26.COV2.S vaccine versus placebo. This rearrangement joins TRBV5-1 to TRBJ2-5, with D unclear. The CDR3 loop reads CASSPDGPDLWETQYF. The CDR3, as DNA: TGCGCCAGCAGCCCGGACGGACCCGATCTCTGGGAGACCCAGTACTTC.